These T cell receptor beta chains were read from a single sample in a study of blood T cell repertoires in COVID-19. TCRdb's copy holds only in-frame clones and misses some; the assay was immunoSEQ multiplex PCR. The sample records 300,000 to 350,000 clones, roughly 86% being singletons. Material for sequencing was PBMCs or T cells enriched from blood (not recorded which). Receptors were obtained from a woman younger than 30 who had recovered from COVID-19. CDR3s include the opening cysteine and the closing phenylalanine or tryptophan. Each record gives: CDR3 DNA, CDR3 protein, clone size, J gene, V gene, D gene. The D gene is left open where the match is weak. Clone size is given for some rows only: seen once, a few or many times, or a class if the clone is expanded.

CDR3 DNA: TGTGCCATCCCCCAGCAGGGCGGTCAGCCCCAGCATTTT; CDR3 protein: CAIPQQGGQPQHF; clone size: NA; J gene: TRBJ1-5; V gene: TRBV24-1; D gene: NA
CDR3 DNA: TGTGCCAGTAGCGGACAGGGTACTGGAAACACCATATATTTT; CDR3 protein: CASSGQGTGNTIYF; clone size: once; J gene: TRBJ1-3; V gene: TRBV19; D gene: TRBD1
CDR3 DNA: TGTGCCAGCGGACTTAGCTCCTACAATGAGCAGTTCTTC; CDR3 protein: CASGLSSYNEQFF; clone size: NA; J gene: TRBJ2-1; V gene: TRBV2; D gene: NA
CDR3 DNA: TGTGCCAGCTCAACCTCGACGGGTACCTACGAGCAGTACTTC; CDR3 protein: CASSTSTGTYEQYF; clone size: NA; J gene: TRBJ2-7; V gene: TRBV18; D gene: NA
CDR3 DNA: TGTGCCAGCAGCTCCGGGACTAGCGGGGCGTCTCTCGCCTACGAGCAGTACTTC; CDR3 protein: CASSSGTSGASLAYEQYF; clone size: NA; J gene: TRBJ2-7; V gene: TRBV5-4; D gene: TRBD2
CDR3 DNA: TGTGCCAGCAGCGTAGACGGGAGCACAGATACGCAGTATTTT; CDR3 protein: CASSVDGSTDTQYF; clone size: NA; J gene: TRBJ2-3; V gene: TRBV9; D gene: NA
CDR3 DNA: TGTGCCAGCAGCTTAGGCACCGGACAGGGTAACTATGGCTACACCTTC; CDR3 protein: CASSLGTGQGNYGYTF; clone size: NA; J gene: TRBJ1-2; V gene: TRBV7-9; D gene: TRBD1
CDR3 DNA: TGTGCCAGCTCATTCGGGGCAGGGGGCGCGGGTCAGCCCCAGCATTTT; CDR3 protein: CASSFGAGGAGQPQHF; clone size: NA; J gene: TRBJ1-5; V gene: TRBV18; D gene: TRBD1
CDR3 DNA: TGTGCCAGCAGCTTGGAACAGGGGAGCACTGAAGCTTTCTTT; CDR3 protein: CASSLEQGSTEAFF; clone size: once; J gene: TRBJ1-1; V gene: TRBV5-4; D gene: TRBD1
CDR3 DNA: TGTGCCACCAGTGAGGGGACAGGGGACCCCTACGAGCAGTACTTC; CDR3 protein: CATSEGTGDPYEQYF; clone size: NA; J gene: TRBJ2-7; V gene: TRBV24-1; D gene: TRBD1
CDR3 DNA: TGTGCCAGTTTACAGGTCTACGAGCAGTACTTC; CDR3 protein: CASLQVYEQYF; clone size: NA; J gene: TRBJ2-7; V gene: TRBV6-5; D gene: NA
CDR3 DNA: TGTGCCAGCAGCTCGCGGGGCCCAGATACGCAGTATTTT; CDR3 protein: CASSSRGPDTQYF; clone size: NA; J gene: TRBJ2-3; V gene: TRBV11-3; D gene: NA
CDR3 DNA: TGTGCCAGCACAGTCGGAGGGTGGGGGAACACCGGGGAGCTGTTTTTT; CDR3 protein: CASTVGGWGNTGELFF; clone size: NA; J gene: TRBJ2-2; V gene: TRBV27; D gene: NA
CDR3 DNA: TGTGCCAGCAGCTCCGCCGGGGTTACAGATACGCAGTATTTT; CDR3 protein: CASSSAGVTDTQYF; clone size: NA; J gene: TRBJ2-3; V gene: TRBV7-7; D gene: NA
CDR3 DNA: TGTGCCAGCAGTTCCAGGGACAGGGGTTGGGGTGAGCAGTTCTTC; CDR3 protein: CASSSRDRGWGEQFF; clone size: NA; J gene: TRBJ2-1; V gene: TRBV28; D gene: TRBD1
CDR3 DNA: TGCGCCAGCAGCCAAAGCGGGGACCACAATGAGCAGTTCTTC; CDR3 protein: CASSQSGDHNEQFF; clone size: NA; J gene: TRBJ2-1; V gene: TRBV5-1; D gene: TRBD2
CDR3 DNA: TGTGCCAGCAGCTGGGGACAGGGAGCAAGCTATGGCTACACCTTC; CDR3 protein: CASSWGQGASYGYTF; clone size: NA; J gene: TRBJ1-2; V gene: TRBV9; D gene: TRBD1
CDR3 DNA: TGTGCCACCGGGGACAGGGACTCCTACAATGAGCAGTTCTTC; CDR3 protein: CATGDRDSYNEQFF; clone size: NA; J gene: TRBJ2-1; V gene: TRBV27; D gene: TRBD1
CDR3 DNA: TGTGCCAGCAGCGGACCGGGACTAGGGGACACCGGGGAGCTGTTTTTT; CDR3 protein: CASSGPGLGDTGELFF; clone size: once; J gene: TRBJ2-2; V gene: TRBV5-6; D gene: TRBD2
CDR3 DNA: TGTGCCAGCAGCCCCGTGGAGCCGGCCGGGGAGCTGTTTTTT; CDR3 protein: CASSPVEPAGELFF; clone size: NA; J gene: TRBJ2-2; V gene: TRBV7-9; D gene: NA
CDR3 DNA: TGTGCCAGCAGCGTAGCTGGGCAGGGCTACGAGCAGTACTTC; CDR3 protein: CASSVAGQGYEQYF; clone size: NA; J gene: TRBJ2-7; V gene: TRBV9; D gene: NA
CDR3 DNA: TGTGCCAGCAGCCAACGGACTAGGAGCTCCTACGAGCAGTACTTC; CDR3 protein: CASSQRTRSSYEQYF; clone size: NA; J gene: TRBJ2-7; V gene: TRBV3-1/TRBV3-2; D gene: TRBD2
CDR3 DNA: TGTGCCAGCAGTTTCAGGGGGAGTACTGAAGCTTTCTTT; CDR3 protein: CASSFRGSTEAFF; clone size: NA; J gene: TRBJ1-1; V gene: TRBV28; D gene: TRBD1
CDR3 DNA: TGTGCCAGCAGTGAAACCAGGTCCCCACATGGCTACACCTTC; CDR3 protein: CASSETRSPHGYTF; clone size: NA; J gene: TRBJ1-2; V gene: TRBV2; D gene: NA
CDR3 DNA: TGTGCCAGCAGCCCCCTCGGGGGAGAGTTGAATGAGCAGTTCTTC; CDR3 protein: CASSPLGGELNEQFF; clone size: NA; J gene: TRBJ2-1; V gene: TRBV7-2; D gene: NA
CDR3 DNA: TGTGCCAGCTCACCACGTGGGAGGGATGACACTGAAGCTTTCTTT; CDR3 protein: CASSPRGRDDTEAFF; clone size: NA; J gene: TRBJ1-1; V gene: TRBV18; D gene: NA
CDR3 DNA: TGTGCCAGCAGCTCTCGACAGGGGGAAGAGACCCAGTACTTC; CDR3 protein: CASSSRQGEETQYF; clone size: NA; J gene: TRBJ2-5; V gene: TRBV5-5; D gene: TRBD1
CDR3 DNA: TGTGCCAGCAGCCCCTTTGAGGGAAGCACAGATACGCAGTATTTT; CDR3 protein: CASSPFEGSTDTQYF; clone size: NA; J gene: TRBJ2-3; V gene: TRBV9; D gene: NA
CDR3 DNA: TGTGCCAGCAGCCCCGGCGGTAGCGGGAACACCGGGGAGCTGTTTTTT; CDR3 protein: CASSPGGSGNTGELFF; clone size: NA; J gene: TRBJ2-2; V gene: TRBV7-3; D gene: NA
CDR3 DNA: TGTGCCAGTAGTGATCCAGCGGGGGGCTACAATGAGCAGTTCTTC; CDR3 protein: CASSDPAGGYNEQFF; clone size: NA; J gene: TRBJ2-1; V gene: TRBV19; D gene: TRBD2
CDR3 DNA: TGTGCCAGCAGTGGAAGCAGGTATCCGGGACAAAGATACGAGCAGTACTTC; CDR3 protein: CASSGSRYPGQRYEQYF; clone size: NA; J gene: TRBJ2-7; V gene: TRBV21-1; D gene: NA
CDR3 DNA: TGTGCCAGCAGGAAACTAGCGGGAGGAGGGAACTACGAGCAGTACTTC; CDR3 protein: CASRKLAGGGNYEQYF; clone size: NA; J gene: TRBJ2-7; V gene: TRBV13; D gene: TRBD2
CDR3 DNA: TGTGCCAGCAGCCTAATTGACAGGGAGCTAAACGAGCAGTACTTC; CDR3 protein: CASSLIDRELNEQYF; clone size: NA; J gene: TRBJ2-7; V gene: TRBV4-2; D gene: TRBD1
CDR3 DNA: TGTGCCAGCAGCACACAGGGTAAAAGCTATGGCTACACCTTC; CDR3 protein: CASSTQGKSYGYTF; clone size: NA; J gene: TRBJ1-2; V gene: TRBV4-2; D gene: NA
CDR3 DNA: TGTGCCAGCACATCAAGGGGGCACATTAGCGGGAGGCCCATTACCTACGAGCAGTACTTC; CDR3 protein: CASTSRGHISGRPITYEQYF; clone size: NA; J gene: TRBJ2-7; V gene: TRBV28; D gene: TRBD2
CDR3 DNA: TGCGCCAGCAGCCAAGGAATCCTAGCGACTCGGACCTACGAGCAGTACTTC; CDR3 protein: CASSQGILATRTYEQYF; clone size: NA; J gene: TRBJ2-7; V gene: TRBV4-1; D gene: NA
CDR3 DNA: TGTGCCAGCAGCGTAGCCGGCGCGGGAGGGTACCAAGAGACCCAGTACTTC; CDR3 protein: CASSVAGAGGYQETQYF; clone size: NA; J gene: TRBJ2-5; V gene: TRBV9; D gene: TRBD2
CDR3 DNA: TGTGCCAGCAGCCCCAGGGACAAGTACACCGGGGAGCTGTTTTTT; CDR3 protein: CASSPRDKYTGELFF; clone size: NA; J gene: TRBJ2-2; V gene: TRBV9; D gene: NA
CDR3 DNA: TGCGCCAGCAGCCAAACGACAGGGGCGCGGGGCTATGGCTACACCTTC; CDR3 protein: CASSQTTGARGYGYTF; clone size: NA; J gene: TRBJ1-2; V gene: TRBV4-1; D gene: TRBD1
CDR3 DNA: TGTGCCAGCAGTGACAGGACAGGCTGGGGCTACACCTTC; CDR3 protein: CASSDRTGWGYTF; clone size: NA; J gene: TRBJ1-2; V gene: TRBV6-1; D gene: TRBD1
CDR3 DNA: TGTGCCATCAGGTCGACAGAAGGCTCCTATGGCTACACCTTC; CDR3 protein: CAIRSTEGSYGYTF; clone size: NA; J gene: TRBJ1-2; V gene: TRBV10-3; D gene: NA
CDR3 DNA: TGCGCCAGCAGCCAAGATGCGGGGTTAGCGGGAGCAATTAACGAGCAGTACTTC; CDR3 protein: CASSQDAGLAGAINEQYF; clone size: NA; J gene: TRBJ2-7; V gene: TRBV4-3; D gene: TRBD2
CDR3 DNA: TGTGCCAGCAGCCCAACCGGGACAGCTTATAGCAATCAGCCCCAGCATTTT; CDR3 protein: CASSPTGTAYSNQPQHF; clone size: NA; J gene: TRBJ1-5; V gene: TRBV28; D gene: TRBD1
CDR3 DNA: TGTGCCAGCAGCTTAATCCCCCGCGGGAGTGGGTCAGATACGCAGTATTTT; CDR3 protein: CASSLIPRGSGSDTQYF; clone size: NA; J gene: TRBJ2-3; V gene: TRBV7-6; D gene: TRBD2
CDR3 DNA: TGCGCCAGCAGCCAGGATTGGACAGGGCCGGACTATGGCTACACCTTC; CDR3 protein: CASSQDWTGPDYGYTF; clone size: NA; J gene: TRBJ1-2; V gene: TRBV4-1; D gene: TRBD1
CDR3 DNA: TGCAGTGCTAGAGATCTGAATCAGGCTTTCTTT; CDR3 protein: CSARDLNQAFF; clone size: NA; J gene: TRBJ1-1; V gene: TRBV20-1; D gene: NA
CDR3 DNA: TGTGCCAGCGGGACAGCTAAACCTTATTCACCCCTCCACTTT; CDR3 protein: CASGTAKPYSPLHF; clone size: few; J gene: TRBJ1-6; V gene: TRBV5-6; D gene: TRBD1
CDR3 DNA: TGTGCCAGCAGTCAGGGCCGGACGCGACGTGGGACCCAGTACTTC; CDR3 protein: CASSQGRTRRGTQYF; clone size: NA; J gene: TRBJ2-5; V gene: TRBV28; D gene: NA
CDR3 DNA: TGTGCCAGCAGCTTGAGGCTAGCGGCATACAATGAGCAGTTCTTC; CDR3 protein: CASSLRLAAYNEQFF; clone size: NA; J gene: TRBJ2-1; V gene: TRBV5-6; D gene: TRBD2
CDR3 DNA: TGTGCCAGCAGCTCTTCCCGGACTAGCGGGGAAGAGACCCAGTACTTC; CDR3 protein: CASSSSRTSGEETQYF; clone size: NA; J gene: TRBJ2-5; V gene: TRBV7-9; D gene: TRBD2
CDR3 DNA: TGTGCCAGCAGGGAAGGAACAGGCAACTATGGCTACACCTTC; CDR3 protein: CASREGTGNYGYTF; clone size: once; J gene: TRBJ1-2; V gene: TRBV5-4; D gene: NA
CDR3 DNA: TGCAGCGTTGTGCCGGGACAGGGGGCCCGGGGCTACACCTTC; CDR3 protein: CSVVPGQGARGYTF; clone size: NA; J gene: TRBJ1-2; V gene: TRBV29-1; D gene: TRBD1
CDR3 DNA: TGTGCCAGAAGCTTGGGTTCAGGGCGCAGCAATCAGCCCCAGCATTTT; CDR3 protein: CARSLGSGRSNQPQHF; clone size: NA; J gene: TRBJ1-5; V gene: TRBV5-3; D gene: NA